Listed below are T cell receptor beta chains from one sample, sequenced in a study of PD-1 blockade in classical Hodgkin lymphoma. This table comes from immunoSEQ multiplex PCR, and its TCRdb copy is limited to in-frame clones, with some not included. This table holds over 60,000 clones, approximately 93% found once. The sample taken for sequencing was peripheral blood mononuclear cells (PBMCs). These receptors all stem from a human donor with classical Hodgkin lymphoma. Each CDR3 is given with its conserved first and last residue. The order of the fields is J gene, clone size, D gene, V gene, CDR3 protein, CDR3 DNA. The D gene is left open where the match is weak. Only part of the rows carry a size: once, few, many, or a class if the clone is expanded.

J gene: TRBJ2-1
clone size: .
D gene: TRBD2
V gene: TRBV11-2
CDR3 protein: CASSSHDGGRVYNEQFF
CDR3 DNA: TGTGCCAGCAGCTCCCACGATGGCGGGAGGGTTTACAATGAGCAGTTCTTC

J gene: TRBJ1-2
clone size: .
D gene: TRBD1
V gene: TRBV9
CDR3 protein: CASSSRDSPSAYYGYTF
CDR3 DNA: TGTGCCAGCAGTTCTAGGGACAGCCCTTCCGCATACTATGGCTACACCTTC

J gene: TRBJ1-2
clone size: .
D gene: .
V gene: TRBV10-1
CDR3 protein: CASSESGKSFGYTF
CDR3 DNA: TGCGCCAGCAGTGAGTCCGGCAAATCCTTCGGCTACACCTTC

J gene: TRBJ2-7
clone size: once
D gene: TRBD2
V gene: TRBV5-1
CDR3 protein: CASSLGRLASSYEQYF
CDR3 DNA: TGCGCCAGCAGCTTGGGGCGACTAGCAAGCTCCTACGAGCAGTACTTC

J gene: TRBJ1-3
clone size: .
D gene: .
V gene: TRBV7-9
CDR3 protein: CASSLAVGNTIYF
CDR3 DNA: TGTGCCAGCAGCTTAGCGGTGGGAAACACCATATATTTT

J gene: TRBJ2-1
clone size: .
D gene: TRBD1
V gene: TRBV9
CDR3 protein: CASSVLPRDFRTGGNEQFF
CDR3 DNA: TGTGCCAGCAGCGTACTCCCCCGCGATTTCCGGACAGGGGGCAATGAGCAGTTCTTC

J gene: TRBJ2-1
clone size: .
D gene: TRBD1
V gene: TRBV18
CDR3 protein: CASSLHTGGNYNEQFF
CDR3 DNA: TGTGCCAGCTCCCTTCATACAGGGGGCAACTACAATGAGCAGTTCTTC

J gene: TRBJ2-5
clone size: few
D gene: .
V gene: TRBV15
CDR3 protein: CATKTRGQETQYF
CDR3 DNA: TGTGCCACAAAAACGCGCGGCCAAGAGACCCAGTACTTC

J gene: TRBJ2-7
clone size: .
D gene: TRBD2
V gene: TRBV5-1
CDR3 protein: CASSFSGSSYEQYF
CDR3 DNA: TGCGCCAGCAGCTTTAGCGGGAGCTCCTACGAGCAGTACTTC

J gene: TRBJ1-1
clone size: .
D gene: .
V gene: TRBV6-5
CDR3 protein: CASSYRQEPEAFF
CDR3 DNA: TGTGCCAGCAGTTATCGGCAGGAGCCTGAAGCTTTCTTT

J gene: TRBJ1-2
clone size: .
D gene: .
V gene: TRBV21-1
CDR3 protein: CASSKLRTGDGYTF
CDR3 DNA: TGTGCCAGCAGCAAACTCAGAACAGGGGATGGCTACACCTTC

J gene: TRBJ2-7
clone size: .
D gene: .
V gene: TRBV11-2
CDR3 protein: CASSRGGGAANLCF
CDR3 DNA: TGTGCCAGCAGCCGTGGCGGGGGCGCGGCTAATCTGTGCTTC

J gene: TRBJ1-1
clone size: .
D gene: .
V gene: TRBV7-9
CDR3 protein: CASYAWGGGLNTEAFF
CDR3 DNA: TGTGCCAGCTACGCGTGGGGCGGGGGGTTGAACACTGAAGCTTTCTTT

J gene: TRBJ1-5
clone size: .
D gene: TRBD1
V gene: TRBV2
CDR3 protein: CASNRDRGHNQPQHF
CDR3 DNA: TGTGCCAGCAACCGGGACAGGGGACACAATCAGCCCCAGCATTTT

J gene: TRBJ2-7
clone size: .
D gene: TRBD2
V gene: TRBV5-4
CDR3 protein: CASSFKGLAGLDEQYF
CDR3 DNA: TGTGCCAGCAGTTTTAAAGGACTAGCGGGACTGGACGAGCAGTACTTC

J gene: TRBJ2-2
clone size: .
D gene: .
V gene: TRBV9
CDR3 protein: CASSATDLSNTGELFF
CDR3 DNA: TGTGCCAGCAGCGCAACGGACTTATCGAACACCGGGGAGCTGTTTTTT

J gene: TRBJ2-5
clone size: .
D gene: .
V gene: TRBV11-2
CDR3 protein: CASSLIYQETQYF
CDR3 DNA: TGTGCCAGCAGCTTAATCTACCAAGAGACCCAGTACTTC

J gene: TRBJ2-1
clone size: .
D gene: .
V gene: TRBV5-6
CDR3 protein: CASTYSLGLHSYNEQFF
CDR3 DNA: TGTGCCAGCACATATTCTTTGGGGCTACACTCCTACAATGAGCAGTTCTTC

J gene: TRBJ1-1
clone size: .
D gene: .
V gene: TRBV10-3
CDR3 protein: CAISVTVENTEAFF
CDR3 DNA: TGTGCCATCAGTGTGACGGTCGAGAACACTGAAGCTTTCTTT

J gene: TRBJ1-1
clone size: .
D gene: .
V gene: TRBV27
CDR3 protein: CASSLSEGRGSAFF
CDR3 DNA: TGTGCCAGCAGTTTATCGGAGGGCAGGGGCTCAGCTTTCTTT

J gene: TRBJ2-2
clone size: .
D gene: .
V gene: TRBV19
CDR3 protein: CASSMFRSPPGELFF
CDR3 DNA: TGTGCCAGTAGTATGTTCCGTTCCCCGCCCGGGGAGCTGTTTTTT

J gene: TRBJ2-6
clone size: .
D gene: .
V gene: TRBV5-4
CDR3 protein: CVSGGDSGANVLTF
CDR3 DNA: TGTGTCTCAGGGGGGGACTCTGGGGCCAACGTCCTGACTTTC

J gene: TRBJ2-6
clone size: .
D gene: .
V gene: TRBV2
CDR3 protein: CASSRTVGANVLTF
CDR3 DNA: TGTGCCAGCAGCCGAACTGTGGGGGCCAACGTCCTGACTTTC

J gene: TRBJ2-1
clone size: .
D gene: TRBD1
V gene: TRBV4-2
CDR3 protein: CASSHDQRTGATYNEQFF
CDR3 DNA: TGTGCCAGCAGCCACGACCAAAGGACAGGGGCCACCTACAATGAGCAGTTCTTC

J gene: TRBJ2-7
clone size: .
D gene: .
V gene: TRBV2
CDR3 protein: CASSGNEQYF
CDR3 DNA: TGTGCCAGCAGTGGAAACGAGCAGTACTTC

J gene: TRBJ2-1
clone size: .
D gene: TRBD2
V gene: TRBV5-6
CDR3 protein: CASSAGGRTEYNEQFF
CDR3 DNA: TGTGCCAGCAGCGCGGGGGGTAGGACGGAGTACAATGAGCAGTTCTTC

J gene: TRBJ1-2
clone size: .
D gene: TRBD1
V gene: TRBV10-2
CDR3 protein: CASTYDGTVNYGYTF
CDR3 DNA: TGCGCCAGCACCTATGACGGGACAGTTAACTATGGCTACACCTTC

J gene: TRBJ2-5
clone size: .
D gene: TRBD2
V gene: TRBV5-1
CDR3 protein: CASKLAGGLETQYF
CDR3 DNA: TGCGCCAGCAAACTAGCGGGGGGGCTAGAGACCCAGTACTTC

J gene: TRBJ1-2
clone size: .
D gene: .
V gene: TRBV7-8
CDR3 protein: CASSLGGGTSYGYTF
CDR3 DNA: TGTGCCAGCAGCTTAGGAGGAGGGACCAGCTATGGCTACACCTTC

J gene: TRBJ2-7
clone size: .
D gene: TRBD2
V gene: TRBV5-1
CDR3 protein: CASSVWAGGGYEQYF
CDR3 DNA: TGCGCCAGCAGCGTATGGGCGGGAGGAGGCTACGAGCAGTACTTC

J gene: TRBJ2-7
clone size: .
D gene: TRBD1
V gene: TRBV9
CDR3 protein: CASSVGDRGWREQYF
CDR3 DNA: TGTGCCAGCAGCGTAGGGGACAGGGGATGGAGAGAGCAGTACTTC

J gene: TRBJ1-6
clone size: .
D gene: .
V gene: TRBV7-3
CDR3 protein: CASSLDSSYNSPLHF
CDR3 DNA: TGTGCCAGCAGCCTGGACAGCTCCTATAATTCACCCCTCCACTTT

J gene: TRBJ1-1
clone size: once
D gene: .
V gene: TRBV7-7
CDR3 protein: CASPKKGTANTEAFF
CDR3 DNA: TGTGCCAGCCCCAAGAAGGGTACGGCTAACACTGAAGCTTTCTTT

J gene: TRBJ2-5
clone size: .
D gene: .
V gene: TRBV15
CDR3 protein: CATSRDPIETQYF
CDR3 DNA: TGTGCCACCAGCAGAGATCCTATAGAGACCCAGTACTTC

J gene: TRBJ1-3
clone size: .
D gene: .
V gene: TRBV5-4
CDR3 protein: CAVTSLSGNTIYF
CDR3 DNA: TGTGCCGTAACCAGCCTCTCTGGAAACACCATATATTTT

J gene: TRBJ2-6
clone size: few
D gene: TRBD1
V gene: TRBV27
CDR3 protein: CASRTGRGANVLTF
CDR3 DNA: TGTGCCAGCCGGACAGGTAGGGGGGCCAACGTCCTGACTTTC

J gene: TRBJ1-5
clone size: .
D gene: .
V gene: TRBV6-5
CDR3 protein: CASSLFEGNQPQHF
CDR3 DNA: TGTGCCAGCAGCCTCTTCGAGGGTAATCAGCCCCAGCATTTT

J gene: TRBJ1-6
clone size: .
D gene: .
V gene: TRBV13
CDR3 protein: CASSLGQVWNSPLHF
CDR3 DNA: TGTGCCAGCAGCTTGGGTCAGGTATGGAATTCACCCCTCCACTTT

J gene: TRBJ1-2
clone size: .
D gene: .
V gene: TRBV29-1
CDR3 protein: CSVWTESYGYTF
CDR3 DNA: TGCAGCGTCTGGACAGAGAGCTATGGCTACACCTTC

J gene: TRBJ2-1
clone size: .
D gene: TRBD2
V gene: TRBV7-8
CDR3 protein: CASSPVRSGGYNEQFF
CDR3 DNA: TGTGCCAGCAGCCCCGTTCGTAGCGGGGGGTACAATGAGCAGTTCTTC

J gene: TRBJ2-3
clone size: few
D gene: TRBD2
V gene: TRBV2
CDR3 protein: CASTSGRRGDTQYF
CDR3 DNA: TGTGCCAGCACTAGCGGGAGACGGGGAGATACGCAGTATTTT

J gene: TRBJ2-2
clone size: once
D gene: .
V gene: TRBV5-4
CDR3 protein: CASSLINRNTGELFF
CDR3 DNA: TGTGCCAGCAGCTTGATTAATAGAAACACCGGGGAGCTGTTTTTT